This entry concerns a single TCR beta chain. The sample is drawn from a study of blood T cell repertoires in COVID-19. Measured with immunoSEQ multiplex PCR; TCRdb has only the in-frame clones, and not every one. The table has a few hundred thousand clones, 65% to 90% seen once. The sample comprised PBMCs or T cells enriched from blood (not recorded which). The receptor was derived from a man aged 40-55 years who had recovered from COVID-19.

CDR3 sequence reads: CASSLALRGYGYTF. CDR3 DNA: TGCGCCAGCAGCTTGGCCCTCCGGGGCTATGGCTACACCTTC. J is TRBJ1-2 and V is TRBV5-1, with unresolved D. V lost 0 bases to trimming and J lost 4 bases, with 10 bases between them. Looked up from germline, CDR1 is SGHRS and CDR2 is YFSETQ. The CDR3 covers 14 residues.